This TCR beta chain stems from a study of response to subunit inactivated influenza vaccine (dated by TCRdb to the late 2010s). Turning to the overall study: Deep quantitative profiling of the T cell receptor repertoire was used in the study to follow responses to a trivalent subunit inactivated influenza vaccine. Study-level results and caveats: It was suggested by the authors that each seasonal influenza vaccination may recruit only a limited number of new T cells.

The library was made by RT-PCR. For sequencing, an Illumina HiSeq 2500 was employed. TCRdb passed the public sequencing reads through fastp at Q25 and MiXCR, retaining productive beta sequences. Rows are unified per CDR3 protein, each entry keeping the most common DNA and genes. This sample gives 530,000 or so distinct CDR3 sequences in total; roughly 10% of them show up just once. The ten largest clones represent more than 8.5% of the sample. There are 18 amino acids in the CDR3, from cysteine to phenylalanine inclusive. The entry retains the CDR3 DNA only, 54 bases that are in frame from base 1. CDR1 and CDR2, per the germline V gene (reference sequence), are LGHDT and YNNKEL. Germline trimming amounts to 4 bases on V and 4 bases on J, with 7 as the count of junction bases outside the gene matches. This clonotype appeared a few times. Its antigen is currently not known. Base qualities are not provided; no much larger clone lies one nucleotide away.

Specimen: PBMCs from blood, collected on the day of vaccination. The chain was built from TRBV3-1 and TRBJ2-2, with 15 bases matching TRBD2. This receptor was obtained from a man between 50 and 59 years old who received an inactivated influenza vaccine. Donor details come from another sample of the same person, matched by shared clones. This receptor has the CDR3 CASSPTGTSGGFTGELFF. The bases read TGTGCCAGCAGCCCGACCGGGACTAGCGGGGGGTTCACCGGGGAGCTGTTTTTT.